This T cell receptor beta chain comes out of a study of blood T cells in healthy people across ages (dated by TCRdb to about 2015). Regarding the study in general: In model experiments, roughly one uniquely barcoded TCR beta cDNA molecule per two T cells was captured by template switching. The study measured age-related changes in TCR beta repertoire diversity using deep sequencing normalized with unique cDNA molecular identifiers. The donors were divided into four age groups: young (average roughly 15 years), middle-aged (about 39), aged (about 56) and long-lived (about 84). Using the same blood draw, the study looked at two additional independent replicas of 1 million unique cDNA reads for two donors, one aged 18 to 30 and the other aged 80 or older. Study-wide findings and limitations: As age increased, observed TCR beta diversity per million T cells dropped in a roughly linear way, and a significant reduction was already evident by age about 36. Estimates of total diversity based on one million sequenced T cells were considered lower bounds and underestimates. Because the CMV infection status of the donors was unknown, age-related changes in expanded clonotypes may potentially have been confounded. There was a strong correlation between observed TCR beta diversity and the percentage of naive T cells measured by flow cytometry. Bulk unsorted PBMC profiling prevented conclusive comparison of naive and antigen-experienced compartments. Compared with the aged group, the long-lived group had more naive CD4+ T cells, fewer expanded clones and increased TCR diversity, a pattern suggesting age selection.

V trim: 0 bases; J trim: 3 bases; unmatched bases: 23. From the cysteine through the phenylalanine, the CDR3 covers 21 amino acids. The only DNA kept is the CDR3, 63 bases in frame from the first base. The CDR1 and CDR2 encoded by the germline V gene are SGDLS and YYNGEE. The approximately 39 donors, aged about 6 to 90 years, were systemically healthy Caucasian individuals from Russia. Approximately 10 milliliters of peripheral blood were collected from each donor into EDTA-treated Vacutainer tubes. Ficoll-Paque density-gradient centrifugation was used to isolate PBMCs, with at least 6 million per sample. Total RNA was extracted from PBMCs with Trizol reagent, with at least 5.5 micrograms obtained per sample. For every donor, flow cytometry on a PBMC aliquot measured the percentage of naive CD45RAhigh/CD27high T cells. A word on this clonotype: What antigen it recognizes has not been identified. No clone much larger than this one lies a single base away; base qualities are absent.

Receptor libraries were prepared by 5' RACE. These reads were obtained on an Illumina HiSeq 2500. The second PCR ran for about 6 to 12 cycles and used a J-beta primer mix along with a sample-barcoded 5' primer. A unique molecular identifier was introduced onto each TCR beta cDNA molecule by a template-switch 5' adaptor carrying 12 random nucleotides. At least 2.5 million CDR3-containing paired-end reads were obtained from each sample. The Mint cDNA synthesis kit, primed by a TRBC-specific oligonucleotide, was used to synthesize first-strand cDNA from all RNA. Following uracil-DNA glycosylase treatment, a first 18-cycle PCR with universal primers M1SS and BC2_uni_R was performed on all cDNA. The paper's processing steps were these. Normalization of each sample was performed by random selection of 1 million high-quality reads, each carrying a distinct molecular identifier. Reads with shared molecular identifiers were discarded instead of being binned into consensus sequences. MiTCR, with a Q25 quality threshold and the strictest error-elimination algorithm, was used for CDR3 identification, clonotype clustering and error correction. A nonparametric unseen species model with Euler transformation was used to estimate a lower bound on total TCR beta diversity. TCRdb applied fastp at Q25 and MiXCR to the public reads, then kept only in-frame beta chains. Under each unique CDR3 protein, matching rows form one entry showing the most common genes and DNA. These V and J calls derive from TCRdb rather than the authors' analysis. The sample table contains about 1 million distinct CDR3 sequences; only one count was recorded for 20% to 25% of them. 0.75% of the sample is held by the ten biggest clonotypes.

The sample was also reused in another study, on T cells of mothers and their children. In that second paper, the authors write: Nine systemically healthy Caucasian individuals, comprising three mothers and their six children, were included as donors. cDNA synthesis used all of the extracted RNA, with approximately 1.4 ug of RNA in each 15 ul reaction. In the second PCR, the M1S primer added sample barcodes and 2-4 random nucleotides. More than 9 million TCR beta CDR3 reads were obtained from each mother, and about 3 million reads were obtained from each child. In both related and unrelated pairs, thymic selection shapes the output of TCR recombination in a similar way, with inherited differences having only a minor effect. Normalized repertoire overlap in related mother-child pairs was always slightly higher than in unrelated mother-child pairs, but the difference was never significant. No persistent microchimeric T cell clones were found, with a detection sensitivity of approximately 94 clones per million clonotypes. To look for features that set related mother-child pairs apart from unrelated individuals, the researchers ran deep NGS to compare the TCR beta repertoires of mothers and children. Mothers averaged about 40 +/- 4 years of age and children averaged around 10 +/- 4 years. After adapters were ligated using NEBNext reagents, the libraries underwent 100+100 nt paired-end sequencing on an Illumina HiSeq 2000. To prevent cross-contamination, the mother and child libraries were prepared a month apart and were sequenced in separate runs. For each donor, between about 500,000 and 2,100,000 distinct TCR beta clonotypes were identified. Naive TCR beta clonotypes were estimated from low-frequency clonotypes matched to each donor's FACS-determined naive share, without sorting.

The chain couples TRBV9 to TRBJ1-2; TRBD1 aligns with 7 central bases. Sequences were obtained from blood. The TCR was taken from a girl aged 2-10 years in good health. The CDR3 amino acid sequence is: CASSVVTAYVLGTEEDYGYTF. The DNA is as follows: TGTGCCAGCAGCGTAGTTACGGCCTATGTCCTCGGGACAGAAGAAGACTATGGCTACACCTTC. Full variable domain (CDR3 extended with the reference TRBV9 and TRBJ1-2 proteins): DSGVTQTPKHLITATGQRVTLRCSPRSGDLSVYWYQQSLDQGLQFLIQYYNGEERAKGNILERFSAQQFPDLHSELNLSSLELGDSALYFCASSVVTAYVLGTEEDYGYTFGSGTRLTVV.